The rows below give T cell receptor beta chains drawn from one sample of a study of cytomegalovirus exposure and HLA in healthy donors. The method was immunoSEQ multiplex PCR; TCRdb's version includes in-frame clones alone and lacks a portion of them. The sample comprises about 88,000 clones, roughly 84% of which are singletons, and around 10% rests with the top ten. The sample consisted of PBMCs. The receptors were gathered from a woman younger than 35 in good health and CMV-seropositive. The CDR3 runs from the conserved cysteine through the conserved F or W. The order of the fields is CDR3 protein, CDR3 DNA, V gene, clone size, J gene, D gene. D genes are given only for firm matches. For some rows the clone size is stated as once, few or many, or as a class when expanded; others skip it.

cdr3_aa: CASSDPSGTDTQYF; cdr3_nt: TGTGCCAGCAGTGACCCTAGCGGCACAGATACGCAGTATTTT; v_call: TRBV25-1; clone_size: once; j_call: TRBJ2-3; d_call: NA
cdr3_aa: CASSLNYEQYF; cdr3_nt: TGTGCCAGCAGCCTAAACTACGAGCAGTACTTC; v_call: TRBV11-2; clone_size: few; j_call: TRBJ2-7; d_call: NA
cdr3_aa: CASSQIPGTGNTEAFF; cdr3_nt: TGCGCCAGCAGCCAAATCCCCGGGACAGGCAACACTGAAGCTTTCTTT; v_call: TRBV4-1; clone_size: once; j_call: TRBJ1-1; d_call: TRBD1
cdr3_aa: CASSLRQGGEKLFF; cdr3_nt: TGTGCCAGCAGTCTTAGACAGGGTGGTGAAAAACTGTTTTTT; v_call: TRBV6-5; clone_size: NA; j_call: TRBJ1-4; d_call: TRBD1
cdr3_aa: CASSSQGVTEAFF; cdr3_nt: TGTGCCAGTAGTTCGCAGGGGGTCACTGAAGCTTTCTTT; v_call: TRBV19; clone_size: NA; j_call: TRBJ1-1; d_call: TRBD1
cdr3_aa: CASSPPKNTEAFF; cdr3_nt: TGTGCCAGCAGTCCCCCAAAGAACACTGAAGCTTTCTTT; v_call: TRBV28; clone_size: NA; j_call: TRBJ1-1; d_call: NA
cdr3_aa: CASSSSQGYSGNTIYF; cdr3_nt: TGTGCCAGCAGTTCGTCACAGGGATACTCTGGAAACACCATATATTTT; v_call: TRBV6-5; clone_size: few; j_call: TRBJ1-3; d_call: NA
cdr3_aa: CASSLSTRQLGAGEETQYF; cdr3_nt: TGTGCCAGCAGCCTATCTACCCGGCAACTAGGGGCGGGGGAAGAGACCCAGTACTTC; v_call: TRBV7-2; clone_size: NA; j_call: TRBJ2-5; d_call: TRBD2
cdr3_aa: CASFASSYEQYF; cdr3_nt: TGTGCCAGCTTTGCTAGCTCCTACGAGCAGTACTTC; v_call: TRBV27; clone_size: hyperexpanded; j_call: TRBJ2-7; d_call: NA
cdr3_aa: CASSEETGNTIYF; cdr3_nt: TGTGCCAGCAGTGAGGAGACTGGAAACACCATATATTTT; v_call: TRBV6-1; clone_size: once; j_call: TRBJ1-3; d_call: NA
cdr3_aa: CASTNYNSPLHF; cdr3_nt: TGTGCCAGCACCAACTATAATTCACCCCTCCACTTT; v_call: TRBV27; clone_size: NA; j_call: TRBJ1-6; d_call: NA
cdr3_aa: CAGAKVSVGNTGELFF; cdr3_nt: TGTGCCGGGGCGAAGGTTTCTGTCGGGAACACCGGGGAGCTGTTTTTT; v_call: TRBV21-1; clone_size: NA; j_call: TRBJ2-2; d_call: NA
cdr3_aa: CASRHGGYHEQYF; cdr3_nt: TGTGCCAGCAGACACGGAGGGTACCACGAGCAGTACTTC; v_call: TRBV7-9; clone_size: NA; j_call: TRBJ2-7; d_call: NA
cdr3_aa: CASSQHRVAQYF; cdr3_nt: TGTGCCAGCAGCCAACACAGGGTAGCGCAGTATTTT; v_call: TRBV7-6; clone_size: NA; j_call: TRBJ2-3; d_call: NA
cdr3_aa: CASSSGGGRSSGNTIYF; cdr3_nt: TGCGCCAGCAGCTCGGGGGGGGGACGGAGCTCTGGAAACACCATATATTTT; v_call: TRBV5-1; clone_size: NA; j_call: TRBJ1-3; d_call: NA
cdr3_aa: CASRPSEFNEKLFF; cdr3_nt: TGTGCCAGCAGACCCAGTGAATTTAATGAAAAACTGTTTTTT; v_call: TRBV6-5; clone_size: NA; j_call: TRBJ1-4; d_call: NA
cdr3_aa: CASRPSWGPLDNEQFF; cdr3_nt: TGTGCAAGTCGCCCATCTTGGGGCCCCCTAGACAATGAGCAGTTCTTC; v_call: TRBV12-2; clone_size: NA; j_call: TRBJ2-1; d_call: NA
cdr3_aa: CASSLGQANTEAFF; cdr3_nt: TGTGCCAGCAGCTTAGGCCAGGCGAACACTGAAGCTTTCTTT; v_call: TRBV7-9; clone_size: NA; j_call: TRBJ1-1; d_call: NA
cdr3_aa: CASSFRQGKQPQHF; cdr3_nt: TGTGCCAGCAGTTTTAGACAGGGAAAACAGCCCCAGCATTTT; v_call: TRBV28; clone_size: NA; j_call: TRBJ1-5; d_call: TRBD1
cdr3_aa: CAWSVRGQETQYF; cdr3_nt: TGTGCCTGGAGTGTACGGGGGCAAGAGACCCAGTACTTC; v_call: TRBV30; clone_size: NA; j_call: TRBJ2-5; d_call: NA
cdr3_aa: CASSVQGTTKETQYF; cdr3_nt: TGTGCCAGCAGTGTACAGGGGACCACAAAAGAGACCCAGTACTTC; v_call: TRBV6-1; clone_size: NA; j_call: TRBJ2-5; d_call: TRBD1
cdr3_aa: CASSLFPLRVGYTF; cdr3_nt: TGTGCCAGCAGTTTATTCCCCCTCCGGGTCGGCTACACCTTC; v_call: TRBV28; clone_size: once; j_call: TRBJ1-2; d_call: NA
cdr3_aa: CASSTRLAGGYNEQFF; cdr3_nt: TGTGCCAGTAGTACCAGACTAGCGGGGGGTTACAATGAGCAGTTCTTC; v_call: TRBV19; clone_size: NA; j_call: TRBJ2-1; d_call: TRBD2
cdr3_aa: CASSFSLVGGSLGEQYF; cdr3_nt: TGCGCCAGCAGCTTCTCCCTGGTAGGGGGCTCCCTCGGGGAGCAGTACTTC; v_call: TRBV5-1; clone_size: NA; j_call: TRBJ2-7; d_call: TRBD1
cdr3_aa: CASGNNYVTEKLFF; cdr3_nt: TGTGCCAGCGGAAACAACTATGTGACGGAAAAACTGTTTTTT; v_call: TRBV7-8; clone_size: NA; j_call: TRBJ1-4; d_call: NA
cdr3_aa: CASSSDRGNQPQHF; cdr3_nt: TGTGCCAGCAGCTCGGACAGGGGAAATCAGCCCCAGCATTTT; v_call: TRBV6-5; clone_size: NA; j_call: TRBJ1-5; d_call: TRBD1
cdr3_aa: CASSTTGLEQYF; cdr3_nt: TGTGCCAGTAGTACTACAGGGCTCGAGCAGTACTTC; v_call: TRBV19; clone_size: NA; j_call: TRBJ2-7; d_call: NA
cdr3_aa: CASSFTPGDTEAFF; cdr3_nt: TGTGCCAGCAGCTTTACCCCGGGGGACACTGAAGCTTTCTTT; v_call: TRBV5-5; clone_size: NA; j_call: TRBJ1-1; d_call: NA
cdr3_aa: CASSLALAGDYEQYF; cdr3_nt: TGTGCCAGCAGCTTAGCCCTAGCGGGGGACTACGAGCAGTACTTC; v_call: TRBV7-7; clone_size: once; j_call: TRBJ2-7; d_call: TRBD2
cdr3_aa: CASSFRQGTHYGYTF; cdr3_nt: TGTGCCAGCAGCTTTCGACAGGGGACTCACTATGGCTACACCTTC; v_call: TRBV7-2; clone_size: NA; j_call: TRBJ1-2; d_call: TRBD1
cdr3_aa: CASRPGVDSPLHF; cdr3_nt: TGCGCCAGCCGCCCGGGAGTAGATTCACCCCTCCACTTT; v_call: TRBV10-1; clone_size: once; j_call: TRBJ1-6; d_call: NA
cdr3_aa: CASSLAPGQSSYEQYF; cdr3_nt: TGCGCCAGCAGCTTGGCCCCGGGACAGAGCTCCTACGAGCAGTACTTC; v_call: TRBV5-1; clone_size: few; j_call: TRBJ2-7; d_call: TRBD1
cdr3_aa: CASSQTGTGAAQYF; cdr3_nt: TGCGCCAGCAGCCAGACCGGGACAGGGGCGGCCCAGTACTTC; v_call: TRBV4-1; clone_size: NA; j_call: TRBJ2-5; d_call: TRBD1
cdr3_aa: CASSRISGGIYSYEQYF; cdr3_nt: TGTGCCAGCAGCCGAATCTCCGGAGGGATTTACTCCTACGAGCAGTACTTC; v_call: TRBV7-2; clone_size: NA; j_call: TRBJ2-7; d_call: NA
cdr3_aa: CSVIPGTGRGYTF; cdr3_nt: TGCAGCGTGATCCCCGGGACAGGGAGAGGCTACACCTTC; v_call: TRBV29-1; clone_size: NA; j_call: TRBJ1-2; d_call: TRBD1
cdr3_aa: CASSDSHSGNTIYF; cdr3_nt: TGTGCCAGCAGTGACAGTCACTCTGGAAACACCATATATTTT; v_call: TRBV28; clone_size: NA; j_call: TRBJ1-3; d_call: NA
cdr3_aa: CASSRGQGNYGYTF; cdr3_nt: TGCGCCAGCAGCCGCGGACAGGGGAACTATGGCTACACCTTC; v_call: TRBV4-3; clone_size: few; j_call: TRBJ1-2; d_call: TRBD1
cdr3_aa: CASSLVPGIGVTDTQYF; cdr3_nt: TGTGCCAGCAGCTTAGTGCCCGGGATCGGGGTAACAGATACGCAGTATTTT; v_call: TRBV7-9; clone_size: NA; j_call: TRBJ2-3; d_call: NA
cdr3_aa: CASSAGLNYNEQFF; cdr3_nt: TGTGCCTCCAGCGCGGGACTCAACTACAATGAGCAGTTCTTC; v_call: TRBV11-2; clone_size: NA; j_call: TRBJ2-1; d_call: NA
cdr3_aa: CASSLERGALNTIYF; cdr3_nt: TGTGCCAGCAGTTTGGAACGGGGGGCGCTGAACACCATATATTTT; v_call: TRBV28; clone_size: NA; j_call: TRBJ1-3; d_call: NA
cdr3_aa: CASSLGSERTEAFF; cdr3_nt: TGTGCCAGCAGCTTAGGTTCGGAGAGGACTGAAGCTTTCTTT; v_call: TRBV7-2; clone_size: NA; j_call: TRBJ1-1; d_call: NA
cdr3_aa: CASSIEPGNYGYTF; cdr3_nt: TGTGCCAGTAGTATAGAACCGGGGAACTATGGCTACACCTTC; v_call: TRBV19; clone_size: once; j_call: TRBJ1-2; d_call: NA
cdr3_aa: CASSPSGASGANVLTF; cdr3_nt: TGTGCCAGCAGTCCTAGCGGAGCCTCTGGGGCCAACGTCCTGACTTTC; v_call: TRBV25-1; clone_size: NA; j_call: TRBJ2-6; d_call: TRBD2
cdr3_aa: CASSMGAQPQHF; cdr3_nt: TGTGCCAGTAGTATGGGGGCTCAGCCCCAGCATTTT; v_call: TRBV19; clone_size: once; j_call: TRBJ1-5; d_call: NA
cdr3_aa: CAWSGAGGFIYEQYF; cdr3_nt: TGTGCCTGGAGTGGGGCAGGGGGGTTTATTTACGAGCAGTACTTC; v_call: TRBV30; clone_size: NA; j_call: TRBJ2-7; d_call: NA
cdr3_aa: CASSEMGQSTDTQYF; cdr3_nt: TGTGCCAGCAGTGAAATGGGACAGAGCACAGATACGCAGTATTTT; v_call: TRBV6-4; clone_size: NA; j_call: TRBJ2-3; d_call: TRBD1
cdr3_aa: CASSVQGAYGYTF; cdr3_nt: TGTGCCAGCAGTGTACAGGGTGCCTATGGCTACACCTTC; v_call: TRBV6-5; clone_size: NA; j_call: TRBJ1-2; d_call: NA
cdr3_aa: CASSIWRGADTQYF; cdr3_nt: TGTGCCAGTAGTATTTGGCGGGGGGCGGATACGCAGTATTTT; v_call: TRBV19; clone_size: NA; j_call: TRBJ2-3; d_call: TRBD2
cdr3_aa: CASSLDPTGGNEQFF; cdr3_nt: TGTGCCAGCAGTTTAGACCCTACCGGGGGCAATGAGCAGTTCTTC; v_call: TRBV28; clone_size: once; j_call: TRBJ2-1; d_call: NA
cdr3_aa: CASSPTGAAIDTIYF; cdr3_nt: TGTGCCAGCAGCCCGACGGGAGCCGCAATCGACACCATATATTTT; v_call: TRBV7-3; clone_size: NA; j_call: TRBJ1-3; d_call: NA
cdr3_aa: CTSSQAGSNNEQFF; cdr3_nt: TGCACCAGCAGCCAGGCCGGGAGTAACAATGAGCAGTTCTTC; v_call: TRBV1; clone_size: NA; j_call: TRBJ2-1; d_call: NA
cdr3_aa: CASSRQSNYGYTF; cdr3_nt: TGTGCCAGCAGCCGACAGTCTAACTATGGCTACACCTTC; v_call: TRBV6-5; clone_size: few; j_call: TRBJ1-2; d_call: NA
cdr3_aa: CASSQALRDTYEQYF; cdr3_nt: TGCGCCAGCAGCCAGGCCCTTCGTGATACCTACGAGCAGTACTTC; v_call: TRBV4-3; clone_size: NA; j_call: TRBJ2-7; d_call: NA
cdr3_aa: CASSPFLAGDSSYNEQFF; cdr3_nt: TGTGCCAGCAGCCCATTTCTAGCGGGGGATAGCTCCTACAATGAGCAGTTCTTC; v_call: TRBV14; clone_size: NA; j_call: TRBJ2-1; d_call: TRBD2